Presented here are 5 T cell receptor beta chains from one specimen sequenced in a study of blood T cell repertoires in COVID-19 (dated by TCRdb to the early 2020s). The receptor library was made with the immunoSEQ multiplex PCR assay. The source is immuneACCESS, and TCRdb retained only in-frame sequences with V and J called. Part of the clones is not carried over; for the studies checked, unresolved V genes explain less than half of this, and the remainder is unexplained. Present in this sample are 200,000 to 250,000 clones, about 80% of which were seen just once. The ten largest clones capture 1.8% of the sample. Input material: PBMCs or T cells enriched from blood (not recorded which). These receptors were obtained from a man aged 60 to 69 who had recovered from COVID-19.

V gene TRBV2 combines with J gene TRBJ2-7, with a weak D call TRBD2 (6 bases). V was shortened by 6 bases and J by 3 bases, with 18 bases between the two germline ends. The length of the CDR3 is 15 residues. Germline values: CDR1 SNHLY, CDR2 FYNNEI. The CDR3 spells CASRDLRGTLYEQYF. CDR3 sequence (DNA): TGTGCCAGCAGGGACCTCCGGGGGACCCTCTACGAGCAGTACTTC.

The chain uses TRBV4-3 and TRBJ1-1; a weak D match, TRBD1 (6 bases). Trimming removed 0 bases from V and 11 bases from J, with 16 bases in between. This CDR3 contains 14 residues. The germline V gene has CDR1 LGHNA and CDR2 YSLEER. CDR3 nucleotide sequence: TGCGCCAGCAGCCAAGAGGTCCATAGGGGGGGGGCTTTCTTT. This gives the protein CASSQEVHRGGAFF.

The chain recombines TRBV7-2 with TRBJ2-3; a possible D gene is TRBD2 (6 bases). The V gene's germline CDR1 is SGHTA and CDR2 FQGNSA. The CDR3 contains 14 residues. V was shortened by 5 bases and J by 2 bases, with 11 bases between the two germline ends. CDR3 loop: CASSPGLITDTQYF. In DNA, the CDR3 is TGTGCCAGCAGCCCAGGACTAATCACAGATACGCAGTATTTT. The variable domain in full, with the rest retrieved from reference TRBV7-2 and TRBJ2-3, is GAGVSQSPSNKVTEKGKDVELRCDPISGHTALYWYRQSLGQGLEFLIYFQGNSAPDKSGLPSDRFSAERTGGSVSTLTIQRTQQEDSAVYLCASSPGLITDTQYFGPGTRLTVL.

The chain employs TRBV10-3 and TRBJ1-2; 9 bases fit TRBD1. V lost 7 bases to trimming and J lost 4 bases; unmatched junction nucleotides: 10. The CDR3 has 15 amino acids. The germline V gene encodes CDR1 ENHRY and CDR2 SYGVKD. CDR3 sequence reads: CAINRDRESVYGYTF. The CDR3 DNA is TGTGCCATCAATAGGGACAGGGAATCGGTCTATGGCTACACCTTC.

This CDR3 reads CASSLDSGTGFEDTQYF. DNA for the CDR3: TGTGCCAGCAGCTTAGATTCTGGGACAGGGTTTGAGGATACGCAGTATTTT. The chain is built from TRBV11-2 and TRBJ2-3, with 9 bases that match TRBD1. The junction had 10 bases not matched to a gene; V was cut back by 0 bases and J by 6 bases. The germline gives CDR1 SGHAT, CDR2 FQNNGV. The CDR3 runs 17 residues. Supplemented by reference TRBV11-2 and TRBJ2-3, the full variable domain reads EAGVAQSPRYKIIEKRQSVAFWCNPISGHATLYWYQQILGQGPKLLIQFQNNGVVDDSQLPKDRFSAERLKGVDSTLKIQPAKLEDSAVYLCASSLDSGTGFEDTQYFGPGTRLTVL.